The clone carrying this TCR beta chain appeared once. After removal of 2 bases from V and 0 bases from J, the junction contained 3 bases not matched to a gene. Germline CDR1 and CDR2: MNHNS and SASEGT. The CDR3 extends over 15 amino acids. The repertoire was sequenced with immunoSEQ multiplex PCR; TCRdb's copy has only in-frame clones and lacks some. The sample comprises 1 million to 1.3 million clones, about four fifths of which are singletons, and roughly 0.55% rests with the top ten. This entry is derived from a study of shared clonotypes between healthy human individuals. The chain joins TRBV6-1 to TRBJ1-1; TRBD1 matches 7 bases. What was sequenced was memory CD4+ T cells from PBMCs. The subset is: CD45RA-negative fraction. The receptor was isolated from a man younger than 35 in good health. Some clones in this sample may be carry-over from other donors' samples. For the CDR3, the DNA is TGTGCCAGCAGTGAACGAACAGGGGTGAACACTGAAGCTTTCTTT. Amino acids: CASSERTGVNTEAFF.